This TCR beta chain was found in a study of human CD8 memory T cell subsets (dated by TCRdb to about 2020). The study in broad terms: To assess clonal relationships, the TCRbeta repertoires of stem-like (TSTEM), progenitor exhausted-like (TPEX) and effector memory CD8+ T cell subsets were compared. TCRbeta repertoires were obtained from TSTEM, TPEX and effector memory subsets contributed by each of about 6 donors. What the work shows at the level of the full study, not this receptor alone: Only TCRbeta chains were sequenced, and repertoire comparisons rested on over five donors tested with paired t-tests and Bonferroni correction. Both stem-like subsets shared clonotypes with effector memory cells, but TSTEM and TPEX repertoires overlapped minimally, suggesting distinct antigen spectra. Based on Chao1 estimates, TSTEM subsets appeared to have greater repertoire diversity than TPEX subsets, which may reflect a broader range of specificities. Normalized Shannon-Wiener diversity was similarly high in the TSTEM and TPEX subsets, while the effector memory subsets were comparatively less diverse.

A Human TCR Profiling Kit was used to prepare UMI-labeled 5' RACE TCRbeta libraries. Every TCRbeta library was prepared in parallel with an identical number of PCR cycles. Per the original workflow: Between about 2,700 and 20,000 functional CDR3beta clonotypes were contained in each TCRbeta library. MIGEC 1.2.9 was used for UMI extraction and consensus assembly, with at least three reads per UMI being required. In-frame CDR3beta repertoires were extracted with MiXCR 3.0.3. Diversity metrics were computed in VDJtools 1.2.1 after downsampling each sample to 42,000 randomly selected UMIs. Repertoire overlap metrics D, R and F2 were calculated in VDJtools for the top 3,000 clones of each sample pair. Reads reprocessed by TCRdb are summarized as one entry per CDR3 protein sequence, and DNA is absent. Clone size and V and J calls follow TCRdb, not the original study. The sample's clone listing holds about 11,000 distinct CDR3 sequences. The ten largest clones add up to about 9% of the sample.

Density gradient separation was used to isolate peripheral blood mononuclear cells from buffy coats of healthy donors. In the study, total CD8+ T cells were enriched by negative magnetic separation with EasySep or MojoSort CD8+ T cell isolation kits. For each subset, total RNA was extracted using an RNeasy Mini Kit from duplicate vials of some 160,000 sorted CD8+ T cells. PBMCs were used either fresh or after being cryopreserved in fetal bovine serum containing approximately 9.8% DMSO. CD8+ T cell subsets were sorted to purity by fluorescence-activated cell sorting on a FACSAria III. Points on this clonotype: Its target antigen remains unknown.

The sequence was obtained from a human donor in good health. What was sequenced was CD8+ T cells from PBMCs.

CDR3 loop: CASSESPPGTSVADTQYF. The sequence is built from TRBV2 and TRBJ2-3; the D gene TCRdb calls, TRBD2, cannot be checked with no DNA. From a lookup of the germline V gene, CDR1 and CDR2 are SNHLY and FYNNEI. The CDR3 sequence holds 18 residues, the cysteine and phenylalanine included. No DNA sequence is on record.